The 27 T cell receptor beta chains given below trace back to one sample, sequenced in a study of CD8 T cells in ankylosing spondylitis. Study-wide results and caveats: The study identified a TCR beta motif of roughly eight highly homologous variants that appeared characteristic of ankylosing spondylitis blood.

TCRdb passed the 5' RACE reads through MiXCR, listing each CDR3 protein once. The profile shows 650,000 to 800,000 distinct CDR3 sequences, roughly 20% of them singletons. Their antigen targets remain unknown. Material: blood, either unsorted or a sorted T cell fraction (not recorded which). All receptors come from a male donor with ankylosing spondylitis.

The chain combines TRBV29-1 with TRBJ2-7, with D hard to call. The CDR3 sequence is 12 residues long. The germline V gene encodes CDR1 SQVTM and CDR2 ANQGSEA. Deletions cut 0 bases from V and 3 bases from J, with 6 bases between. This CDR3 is CSVEDLDYEQYF. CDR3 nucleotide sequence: TGCAGCGTTGAAGATCTGGACTACGAGCAGTACTTC.

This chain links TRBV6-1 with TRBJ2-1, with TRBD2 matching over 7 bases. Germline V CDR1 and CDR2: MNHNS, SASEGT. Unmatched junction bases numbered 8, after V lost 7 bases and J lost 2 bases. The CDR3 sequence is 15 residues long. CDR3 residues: CASTPGGRAYNEQFF. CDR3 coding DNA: TGTGCCAGCACCCCTGGGGGGAGGGCCTACAATGAGCAGTTCTTC.

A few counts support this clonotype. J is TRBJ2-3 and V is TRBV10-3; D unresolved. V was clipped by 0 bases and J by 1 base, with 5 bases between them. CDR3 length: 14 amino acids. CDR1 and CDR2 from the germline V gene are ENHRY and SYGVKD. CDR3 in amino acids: CAISESVGTDTQYF. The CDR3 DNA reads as TGTGCCATCAGTGAGTCAGTTGGCACAGATACGCAGTATTTT.

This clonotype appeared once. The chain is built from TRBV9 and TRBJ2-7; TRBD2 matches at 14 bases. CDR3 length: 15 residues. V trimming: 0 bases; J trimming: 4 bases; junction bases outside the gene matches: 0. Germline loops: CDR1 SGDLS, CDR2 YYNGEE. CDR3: CASSVGTSGRYEQYF. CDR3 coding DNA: TGTGCCAGCAGCGTAGGGACTAGCGGGAGGTACGAGCAGTACTTC.

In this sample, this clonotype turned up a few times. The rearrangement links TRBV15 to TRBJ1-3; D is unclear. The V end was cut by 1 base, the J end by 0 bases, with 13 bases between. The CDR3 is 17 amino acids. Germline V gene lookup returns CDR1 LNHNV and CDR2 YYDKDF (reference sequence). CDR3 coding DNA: TGTGCCACCAGCAGAGTCCCAGATCTCCTCTCTGGAAACACCATATATTTT. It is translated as CATSRVPDLLSGNTIYF. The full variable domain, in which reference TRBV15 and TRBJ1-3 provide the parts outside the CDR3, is DAMVIQNPRYQVTQFGKPVTLSCSQTLNHNVMYWYQQKSSQAPKLLFHYYDKDFNNEADTPDNFQSRRPNTSFCFLDIRSPGLGDTAMYLCATSRVPDLLSGNTIYFGEGSWLTVV.

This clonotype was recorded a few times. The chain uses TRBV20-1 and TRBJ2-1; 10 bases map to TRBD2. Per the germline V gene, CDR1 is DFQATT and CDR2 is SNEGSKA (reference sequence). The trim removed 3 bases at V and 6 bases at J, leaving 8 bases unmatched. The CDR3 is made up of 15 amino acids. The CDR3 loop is CSARDLAGVRNEQFF. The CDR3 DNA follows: TGCAGTGCTAGGGATCTAGCGGGAGTTCGCAATGAGCAGTTCTTC.

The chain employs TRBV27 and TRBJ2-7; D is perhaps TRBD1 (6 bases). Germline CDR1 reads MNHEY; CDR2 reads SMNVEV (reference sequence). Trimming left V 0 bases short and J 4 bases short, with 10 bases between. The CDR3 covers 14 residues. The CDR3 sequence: CASSLSIGQYEQYF. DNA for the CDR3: TGTGCCAGCAGTTTATCTATTGGACAGTACGAGCAGTACTTC.

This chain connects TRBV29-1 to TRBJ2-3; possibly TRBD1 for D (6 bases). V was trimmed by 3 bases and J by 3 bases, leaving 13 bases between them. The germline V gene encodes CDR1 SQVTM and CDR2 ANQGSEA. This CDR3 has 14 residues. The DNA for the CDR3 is TGCAGCGTTGAGGTCAGGGGTAGGACAGATACGCAGTATTTT. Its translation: CSVEVRGRTDTQYF.

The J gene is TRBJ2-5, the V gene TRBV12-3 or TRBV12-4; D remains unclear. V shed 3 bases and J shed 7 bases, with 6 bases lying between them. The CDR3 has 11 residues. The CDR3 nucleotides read TGTGCCAGCAGTTTTGAGGCGACCCAGTACTTC. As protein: CASSFEATQYF.

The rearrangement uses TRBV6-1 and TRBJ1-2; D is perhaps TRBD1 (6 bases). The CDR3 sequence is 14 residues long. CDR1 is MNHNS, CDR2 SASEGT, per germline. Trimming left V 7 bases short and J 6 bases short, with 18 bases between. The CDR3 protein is CASTRRGSYHGYTF. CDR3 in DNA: TGTGCCAGCACGAGAAGGGGGAGTTACCATGGCTACACCTTC.

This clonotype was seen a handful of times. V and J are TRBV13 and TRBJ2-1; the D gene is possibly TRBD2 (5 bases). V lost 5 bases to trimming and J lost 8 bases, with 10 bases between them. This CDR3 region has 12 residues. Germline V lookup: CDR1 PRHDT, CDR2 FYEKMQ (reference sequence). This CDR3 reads CASSPGRDEQFF. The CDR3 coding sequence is TGTGCCAGCAGCCCCGGGCGGGATGAGCAGTTCTTC.

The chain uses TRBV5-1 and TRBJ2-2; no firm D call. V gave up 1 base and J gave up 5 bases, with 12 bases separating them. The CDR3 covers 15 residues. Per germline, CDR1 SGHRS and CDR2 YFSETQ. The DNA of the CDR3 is TGCGCCAGCAGCTTGAACAGCAGAACAACCGGGGAGCTGTTTTTT. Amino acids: CASSLNSRTTGELFF.

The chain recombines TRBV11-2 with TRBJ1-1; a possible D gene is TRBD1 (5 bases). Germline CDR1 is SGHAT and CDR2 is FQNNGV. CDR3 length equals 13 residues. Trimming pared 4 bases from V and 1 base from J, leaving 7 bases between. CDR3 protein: CASSWGKNTEAFF. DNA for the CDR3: TGTGCCAGCAGCTGGGGCAAGAACACTGAAGCTTTCTTT.

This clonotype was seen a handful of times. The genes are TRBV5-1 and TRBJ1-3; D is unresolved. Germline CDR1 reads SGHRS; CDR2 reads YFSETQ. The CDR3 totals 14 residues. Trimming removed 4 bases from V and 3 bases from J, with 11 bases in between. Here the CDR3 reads CASSQLERGNTIYF. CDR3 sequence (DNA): TGCGCCAGCAGCCAACTAGAACGTGGAAACACCATATATTTT.

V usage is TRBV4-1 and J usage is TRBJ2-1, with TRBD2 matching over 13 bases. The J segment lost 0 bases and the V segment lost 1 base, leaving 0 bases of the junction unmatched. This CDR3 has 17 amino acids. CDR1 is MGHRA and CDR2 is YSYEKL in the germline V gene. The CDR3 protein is CASSQGTSGSSYNEQFF. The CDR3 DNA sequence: TGCGCCAGCAGCCAAGGGACTAGCGGGAGCTCCTACAATGAGCAGTTCTTC.

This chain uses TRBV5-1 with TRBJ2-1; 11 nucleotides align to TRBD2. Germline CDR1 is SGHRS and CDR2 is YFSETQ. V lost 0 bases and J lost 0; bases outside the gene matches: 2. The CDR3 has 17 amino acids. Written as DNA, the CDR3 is TGCGCCAGCAGCTTGGCGGGACTAGCGGACTCCTACAATGAGCAGTTCTTC. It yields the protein CASSLAGLADSYNEQFF.

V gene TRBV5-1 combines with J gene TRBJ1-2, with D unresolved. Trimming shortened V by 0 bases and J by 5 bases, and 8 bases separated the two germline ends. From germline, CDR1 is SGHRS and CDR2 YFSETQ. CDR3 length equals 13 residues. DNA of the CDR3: TGCGCCAGCAGCTTGGTGAGGCAGTATGGCTACACCTTC. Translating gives CASSLVRQYGYTF.

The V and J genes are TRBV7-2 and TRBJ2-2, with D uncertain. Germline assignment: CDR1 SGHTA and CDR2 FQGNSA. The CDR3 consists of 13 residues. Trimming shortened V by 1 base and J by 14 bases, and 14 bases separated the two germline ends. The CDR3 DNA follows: TGTGCCAGCAGCTTAGTTTCGATCCAGGAACTGTTTTTT. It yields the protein CASSLVSIQELFF.

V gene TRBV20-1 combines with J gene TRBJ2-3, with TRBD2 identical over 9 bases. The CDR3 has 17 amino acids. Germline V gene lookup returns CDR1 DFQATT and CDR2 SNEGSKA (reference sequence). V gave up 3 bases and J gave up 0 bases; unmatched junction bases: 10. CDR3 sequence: CSASDLERGDSTDTQYF. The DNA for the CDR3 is TGCAGTGCTAGCGACCTCGAGCGGGGGGATAGCACAGATACGCAGTATTTT.

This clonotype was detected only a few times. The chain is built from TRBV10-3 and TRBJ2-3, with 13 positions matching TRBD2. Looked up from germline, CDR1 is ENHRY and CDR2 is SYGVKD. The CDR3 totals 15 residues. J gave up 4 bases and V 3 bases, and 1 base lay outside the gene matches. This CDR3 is CAISDTSGGADTQYF. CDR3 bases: TGTGCCATCAGTGACACTAGCGGGGGGGCAGATACGCAGTATTTT.

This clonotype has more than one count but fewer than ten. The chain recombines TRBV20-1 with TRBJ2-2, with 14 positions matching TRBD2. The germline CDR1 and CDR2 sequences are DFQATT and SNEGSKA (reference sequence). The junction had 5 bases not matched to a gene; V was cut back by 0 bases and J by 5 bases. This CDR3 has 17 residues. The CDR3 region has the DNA TGCAGTGCTAGAGACGCGGGACTAGCGGGGGTAACCGGGGAGCTGTTTTTT. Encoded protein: CSARDAGLAGVTGELFF.

CDR3 in DNA: TGTGCCAGCAGTTACTCTCCTAACCGGCACACTGAAGCTTTCTTT. Its translation is CASSYSPNRHTEAFF. The J gene is TRBJ1-1, the V gene TRBV6-5; no definite D call. Germline V CDR1 and CDR2: MNHEY, SVGAGI. This CDR3 is built from 15 residues. The V end was cut by 0 bases, the J end by 3 bases, with 11 bases between.

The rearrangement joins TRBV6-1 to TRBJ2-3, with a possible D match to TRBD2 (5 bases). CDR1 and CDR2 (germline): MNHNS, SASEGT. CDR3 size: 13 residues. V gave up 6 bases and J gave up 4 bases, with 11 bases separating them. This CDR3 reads CASREESPDTQYF. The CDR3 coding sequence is TGTGCCAGCAGGGAGGAAAGCCCAGATACGCAGTATTTT.

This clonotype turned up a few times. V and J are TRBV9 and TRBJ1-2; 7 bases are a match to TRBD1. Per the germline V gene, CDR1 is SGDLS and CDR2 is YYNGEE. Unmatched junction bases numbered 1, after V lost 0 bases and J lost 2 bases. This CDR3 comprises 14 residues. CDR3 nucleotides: TGTGCCAGCAGCGTAGAGGACAGGAACTATGGCTACACCTTC. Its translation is CASSVEDRNYGYTF.

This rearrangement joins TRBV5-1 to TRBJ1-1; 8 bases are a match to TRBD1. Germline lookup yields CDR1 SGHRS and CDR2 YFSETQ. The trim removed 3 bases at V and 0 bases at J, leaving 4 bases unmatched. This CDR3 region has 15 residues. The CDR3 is CASSSGDRMNTEAFF. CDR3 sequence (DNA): TGCGCCAGCAGCTCAGGGGACAGGATGAACACTGAAGCTTTCTTT.

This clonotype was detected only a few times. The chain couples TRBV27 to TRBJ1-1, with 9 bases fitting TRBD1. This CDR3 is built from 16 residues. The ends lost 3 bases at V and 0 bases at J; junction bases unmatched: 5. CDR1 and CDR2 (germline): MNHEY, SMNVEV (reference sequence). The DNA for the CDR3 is TGTGCCAGCAGTTTCGACAGGGGGTCTATGAACACTGAAGCTTTCTTT. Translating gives CASSFDRGSMNTEAFF.

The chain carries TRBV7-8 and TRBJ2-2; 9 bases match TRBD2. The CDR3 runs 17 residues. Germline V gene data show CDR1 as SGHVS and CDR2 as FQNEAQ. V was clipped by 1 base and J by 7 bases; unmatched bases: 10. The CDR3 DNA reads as TGTGCCAGCAGCTTAGTTGCGCTAGCGGGGAGAGGCGGGGAGCTGTTTTTT. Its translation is CASSLVALAGRGGELFF.